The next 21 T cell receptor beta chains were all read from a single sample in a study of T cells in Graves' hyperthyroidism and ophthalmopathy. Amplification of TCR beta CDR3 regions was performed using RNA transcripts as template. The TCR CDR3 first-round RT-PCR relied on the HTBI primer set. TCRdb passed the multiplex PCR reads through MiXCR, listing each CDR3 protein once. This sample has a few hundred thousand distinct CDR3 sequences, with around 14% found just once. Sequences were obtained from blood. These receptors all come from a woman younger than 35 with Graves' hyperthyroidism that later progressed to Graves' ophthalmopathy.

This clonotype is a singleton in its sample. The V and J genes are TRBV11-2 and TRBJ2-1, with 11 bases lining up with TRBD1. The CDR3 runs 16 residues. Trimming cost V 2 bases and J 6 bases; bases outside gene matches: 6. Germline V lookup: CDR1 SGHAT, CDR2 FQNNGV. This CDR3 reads CASSLRTGGTANEQFF. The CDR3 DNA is TGTGCCAGCAGCTTAAGGACAGGGGGCACGGCCAATGAGCAGTTCTTC.

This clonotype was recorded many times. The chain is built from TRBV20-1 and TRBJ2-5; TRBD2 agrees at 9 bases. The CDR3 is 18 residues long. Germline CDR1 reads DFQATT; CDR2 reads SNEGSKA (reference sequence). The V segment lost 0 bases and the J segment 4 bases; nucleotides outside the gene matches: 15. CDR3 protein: CSARDPVAGGDTGETQYF. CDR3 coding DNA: TGCAGTGCTAGAGACCCCGTGGCGGGAGGGGACACCGGAGAGACCCAGTACTTC.

CDR3 in DNA: TGCAGTGCCTCCTTAGGGGGGCCGAACACCATATATTTT. Amino acid sequence: CSASLGGPNTIYF. This chain joins TRBV20-1 and TRBJ1-3; D might be TRBD1 (6 bases). V lost 6 bases to trimming and J lost 7 bases, with 16 bases between them. This CDR3 has 13 residues. Germline V lookup: CDR1 DFQATT, CDR2 SNEGSKA (reference sequence).

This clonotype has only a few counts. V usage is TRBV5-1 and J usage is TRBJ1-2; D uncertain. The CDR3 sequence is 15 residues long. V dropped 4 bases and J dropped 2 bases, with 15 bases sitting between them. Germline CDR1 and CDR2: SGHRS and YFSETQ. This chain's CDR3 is CASSPGRVENYGYTF. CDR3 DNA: TGCGCCAGCAGCCCGGGCCGGGTGGAGAACTATGGCTACACCTTC.

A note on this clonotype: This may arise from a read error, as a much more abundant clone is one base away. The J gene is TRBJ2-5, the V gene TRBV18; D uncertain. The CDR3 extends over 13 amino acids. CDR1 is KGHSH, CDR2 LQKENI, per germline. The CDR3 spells CVSSVQVQETQYF. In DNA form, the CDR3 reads TGTGTCAGCTCAGTACAAGTACAAGAGACCCAGTACTTC.

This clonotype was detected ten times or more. This chain's CDR3 is CSVEVLSDNEQFF. The CDR3 nucleotides read TGCAGCGTTGAAGTACTGTCGGACAATGAGCAGTTCTTC. This sequence joins TRBV29-1 and TRBJ2-1; no clear D gene. Germline V gene lookup returns CDR1 SQVTM and CDR2 ANQGSEA. The V gene lost 1 base and the J gene lost 5 bases, with 9 bases spanning the gap. This CDR3 is built from 13 residues.

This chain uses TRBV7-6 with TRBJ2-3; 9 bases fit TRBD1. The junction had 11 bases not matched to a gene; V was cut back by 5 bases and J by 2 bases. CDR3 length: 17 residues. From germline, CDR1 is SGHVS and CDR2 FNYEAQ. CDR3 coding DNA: TGTGCCAGCAGCCGTGGGGGGACAGGGAGTTTCACAGATACGCAGTATTTT. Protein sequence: CASSRGGTGSFTDTQYF.

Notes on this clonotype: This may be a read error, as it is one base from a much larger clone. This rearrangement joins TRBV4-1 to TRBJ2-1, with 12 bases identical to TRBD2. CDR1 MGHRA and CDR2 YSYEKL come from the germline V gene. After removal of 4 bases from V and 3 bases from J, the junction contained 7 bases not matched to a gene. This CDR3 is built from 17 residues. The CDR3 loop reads CASSPSGGAFVYNEQFF. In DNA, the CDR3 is TGCGCCAGCAGCCCTAGCGGGGGGGCCTTTGTCTACAATGAGCAGTTCTTC.

The CDR3: CSANKMRGTSGRAQWSEQYF. The CDR3 nucleotides are TGCAGTGCTAACAAAATGCGAGGGACTAGCGGGAGGGCCCAATGGAGTGAGCAGTACTTC. V and J are TRBV20-1 and TRBJ2-7, with 16 bases aligning to TRBD2. CDR1 is DFQATT and CDR2 is SNEGSKA in the germline V gene (reference sequence). The CDR3 sequence is 20 residues long. The trim removed 4 bases at V and 7 bases at J, leaving 22 bases unmatched.

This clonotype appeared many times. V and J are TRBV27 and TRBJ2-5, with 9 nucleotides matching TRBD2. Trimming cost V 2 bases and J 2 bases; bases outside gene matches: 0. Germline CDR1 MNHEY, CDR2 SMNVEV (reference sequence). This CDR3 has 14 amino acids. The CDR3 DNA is TGTGCCAGCAGTTTACTAGCGGGGCAAGAGACCCAGTACTTC. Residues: CASSLLAGQETQYF.

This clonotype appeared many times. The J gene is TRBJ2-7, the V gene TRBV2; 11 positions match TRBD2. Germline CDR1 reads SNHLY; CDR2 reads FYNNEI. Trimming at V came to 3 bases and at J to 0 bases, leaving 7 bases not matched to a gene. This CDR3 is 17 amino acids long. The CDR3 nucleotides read TGTGCCAGCAGTGAGTCGTTAGCGGGAGGGTACTCCTACGAGCAGTACTTC. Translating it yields CASSESLAGGYSYEQYF.

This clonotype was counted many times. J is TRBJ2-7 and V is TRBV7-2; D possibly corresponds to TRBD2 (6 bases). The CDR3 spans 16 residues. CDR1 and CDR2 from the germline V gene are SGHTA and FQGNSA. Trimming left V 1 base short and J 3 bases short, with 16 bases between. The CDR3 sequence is CASSLGAKRAGYEQYF. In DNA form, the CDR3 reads TGTGCCAGCAGCTTAGGGGCTAAGCGGGCAGGCTACGAGCAGTACTTC.

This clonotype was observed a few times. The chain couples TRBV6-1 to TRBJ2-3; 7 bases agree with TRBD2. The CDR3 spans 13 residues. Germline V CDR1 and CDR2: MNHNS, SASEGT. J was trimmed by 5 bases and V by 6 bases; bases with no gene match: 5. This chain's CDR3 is CASRGGVVDTQYF. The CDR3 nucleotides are TGTGCCAGCAGGGGGGGGGTGGTAGATACGCAGTATTTT.

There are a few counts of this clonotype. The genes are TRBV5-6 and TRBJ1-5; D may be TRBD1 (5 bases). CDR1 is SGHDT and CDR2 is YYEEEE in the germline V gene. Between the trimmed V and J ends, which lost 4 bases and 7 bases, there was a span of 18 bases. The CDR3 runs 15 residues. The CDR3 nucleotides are TGTGCCAGCAGCCGGAATTGGGGGGTAGGACAGCCCCAGCATTTT. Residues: CASSRNWGVGQPQHF.

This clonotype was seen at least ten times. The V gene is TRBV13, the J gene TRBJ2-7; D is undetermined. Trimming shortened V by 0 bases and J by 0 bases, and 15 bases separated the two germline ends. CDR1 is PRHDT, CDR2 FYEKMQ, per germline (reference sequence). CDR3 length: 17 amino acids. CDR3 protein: CASSLGTDHHHSYEQYF. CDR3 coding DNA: TGTGCCAGCAGCTTAGGCACCGACCACCATCACTCCTACGAGCAGTACTTC.

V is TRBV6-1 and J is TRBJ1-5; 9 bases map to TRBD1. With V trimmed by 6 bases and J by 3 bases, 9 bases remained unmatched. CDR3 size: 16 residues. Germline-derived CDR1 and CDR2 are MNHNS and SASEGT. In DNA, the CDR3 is TGTGCCAGCAGCCGACCGGGACAGGGAAACAATCAGCCCCAGCATTTT. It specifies CASSRPGQGNNQPQHF.

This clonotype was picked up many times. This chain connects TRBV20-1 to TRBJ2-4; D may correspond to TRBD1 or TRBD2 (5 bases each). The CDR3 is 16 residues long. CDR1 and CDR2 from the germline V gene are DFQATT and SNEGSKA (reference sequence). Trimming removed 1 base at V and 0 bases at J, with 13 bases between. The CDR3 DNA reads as TGCAGTGCTAGAGGTCACCTGGGGGAAGCCAAAAACATTCAGTACTTC. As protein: CSARGHLGEAKNIQYF.

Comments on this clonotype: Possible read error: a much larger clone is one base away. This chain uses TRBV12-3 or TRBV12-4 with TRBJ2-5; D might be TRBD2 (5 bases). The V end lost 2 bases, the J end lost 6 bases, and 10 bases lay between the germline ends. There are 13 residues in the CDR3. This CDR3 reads CASSLQERKTQYF. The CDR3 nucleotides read TGTGCCAGCAGTTTACAGGAGCGGAAGACCCAGTACTTC.

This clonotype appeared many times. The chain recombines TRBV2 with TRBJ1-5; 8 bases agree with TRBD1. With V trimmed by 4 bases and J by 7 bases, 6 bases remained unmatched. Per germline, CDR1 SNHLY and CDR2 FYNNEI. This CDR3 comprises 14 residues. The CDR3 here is CASSVGQGAQPQHF. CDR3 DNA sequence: TGTGCCAGCAGTGTTGGGCAGGGGGCACAGCCCCAGCATTTT.

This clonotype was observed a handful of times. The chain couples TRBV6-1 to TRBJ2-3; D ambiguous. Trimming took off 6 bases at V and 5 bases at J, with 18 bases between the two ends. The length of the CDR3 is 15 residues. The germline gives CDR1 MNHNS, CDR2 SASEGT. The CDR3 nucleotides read TGTGCCAGCAGCCTCGACGGCAGGTCGGGAGATACGCAGTATTTT. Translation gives CASSLDGRSGDTQYF.

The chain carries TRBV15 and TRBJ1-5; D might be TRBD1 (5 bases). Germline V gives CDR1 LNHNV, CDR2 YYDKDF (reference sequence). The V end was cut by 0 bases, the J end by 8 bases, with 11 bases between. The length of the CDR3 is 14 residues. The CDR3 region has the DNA TGTGCCACCAGCAGAGATCCAGGGAATGAGCCCCAGCATTTT. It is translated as CATSRDPGNEPQHF.